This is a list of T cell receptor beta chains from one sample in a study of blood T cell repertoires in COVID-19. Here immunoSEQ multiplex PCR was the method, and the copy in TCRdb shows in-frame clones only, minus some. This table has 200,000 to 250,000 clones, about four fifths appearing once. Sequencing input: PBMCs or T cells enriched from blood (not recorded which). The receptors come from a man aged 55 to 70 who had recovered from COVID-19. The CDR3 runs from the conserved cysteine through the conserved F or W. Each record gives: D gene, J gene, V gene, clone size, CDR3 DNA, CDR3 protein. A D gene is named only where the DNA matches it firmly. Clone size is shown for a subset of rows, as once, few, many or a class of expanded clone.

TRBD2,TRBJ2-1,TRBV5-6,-,TGTGCCAGCAGCTCAGGACTAGCGGGGGGCCCCTACAATGAGCAGTTCTTC,CASSSGLAGGPYNEQFF
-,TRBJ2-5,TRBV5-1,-,TGCGCCAGCAGCTTGGCCCCGGGGGGCGTGGAGACCCAGTACTTC,CASSLAPGGVETQYF
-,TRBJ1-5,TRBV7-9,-,TGTGCCAGCAGCTTAGGGGCAGGGCGCAATCAGCCCCAGCATTTT,CASSLGAGRNQPQHF
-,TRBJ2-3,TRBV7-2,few,TGTGCCAGCAGCAGTGTAGCCGGGGATACGCAGTATTTT,CASSSVAGDTQYF
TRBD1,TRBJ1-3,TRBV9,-,TGTGCCAGCAGCGTTTCCGGTGGGGGACAGACTGGAAACACCATATATTTT,CASSVSGGGQTGNTIYF
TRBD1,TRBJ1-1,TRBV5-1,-,TGCGCCAGCAGGCAAAGACAGGGGGCCGGCGAAGCTTTCTTT,CASRQRQGAGEAFF
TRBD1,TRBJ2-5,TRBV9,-,TGTGCCAGCAGCGCGAGTGGGGGACAGGGGGCATCAGAGACCCAGTACTTC,CASSASGGQGASETQYF
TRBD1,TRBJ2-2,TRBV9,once,TGTGCCAGCAGCGCCTCCGACAGGGGGCTAGACACCGGGGAGCTGTTTTTT,CASSASDRGLDTGELFF
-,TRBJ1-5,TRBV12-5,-,TGTGCTAGTGGTTTGGTACAGTGGGGGGGATTCAATCAGCCCCAGCATTTT,CASGLVQWGGFNQPQHF
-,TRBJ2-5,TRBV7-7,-,TGTGCTAGCAGCTTAAGGGTAGGGGGTAGCGCAGGAGAGACCCAGTACTTC,CASSLRVGGSAGETQYF
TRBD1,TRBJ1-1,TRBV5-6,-,TGTGCCAGCAGCTTGTTGCCCGGGACAGGGGGCACTGAAGCTTTCTTT,CASSLLPGTGGTEAFF
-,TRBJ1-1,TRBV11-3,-,TGTGCCAGCAGCTCCGGCGGAGAGGCTGAAGCTTTCTTT,CASSSGGEAEAFF
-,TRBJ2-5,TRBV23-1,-,TGCGCCAGCAGTCAATCGCGGACATCTTTGGATTACTTC,CASSQSRTSLDYF
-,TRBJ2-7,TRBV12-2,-,TGTGCAAGTCGCTCGGGACTCACTGGGTACGAGCAGTACTTC,CASRSGLTGYEQYF
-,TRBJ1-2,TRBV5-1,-,TGCGCCAGCAGCTTGTTGCGCGGGCCGGAAGGCTATGGCTACACCTTC,CASSLLRGPEGYGYTF
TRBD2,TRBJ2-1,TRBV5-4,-,TGTGCCAGCAGCTTGGGACTAGCGGGGGACTACAATGAGCAGTTCTTC,CASSLGLAGDYNEQFF
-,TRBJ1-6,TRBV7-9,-,TGTGCCAGCAGGGAAACAGGGAATTCACCCCTCCACTTT,CASRETGNSPLHF
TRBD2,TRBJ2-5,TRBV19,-,TGTGCCAGTAGTGGAGGGACTAGCGGGGCTTGGGTGACCCAGTACTTC,CASSGGTSGAWVTQYF
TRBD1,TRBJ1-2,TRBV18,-,TGTGCCAGCTCGCTCACAGGGGTAGGATATGGCTACACCTTC,CASSLTGVGYGYTF
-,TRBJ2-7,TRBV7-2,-,TGTGCCAGCAGCGGACAGATAGCCTACGAGCAGTACTTC,CASSGQIAYEQYF
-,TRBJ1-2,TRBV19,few,TGTGCCAGTAGTTTGCGACGACAGGACGATGGCTACACCTTC,CASSLRRQDDGYTF
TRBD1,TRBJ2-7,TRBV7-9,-,TGTGCCAGCAGCTTAAAGGACAGGGCCGAGCAGTACTTC,CASSLKDRAEQYF
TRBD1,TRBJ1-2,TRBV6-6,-,TGTGCCAGCACCTTACAGGGGACGCTCCTTGATGGCTACACCTTC,CASTLQGTLLDGYTF
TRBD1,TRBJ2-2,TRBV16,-,TGTGCCAGCAGCCAAGGGGGACAGCTCACCGGGGAGCTGTTTTTT,CASSQGGQLTGELFF
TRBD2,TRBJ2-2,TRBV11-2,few,TGTGCCAGCAGGCGACTTCGGCGGGGGTCCGGGGAGCTGTTTTTT,CASRRLRRGSGELFF
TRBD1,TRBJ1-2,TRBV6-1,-,TGTGCCAGCAGTGAAGCCCCCCCGGGACAGGAGTATGGCTACACCTTC,CASSEAPPGQEYGYTF
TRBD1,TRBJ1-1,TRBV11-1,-,TGTGCCAGCAGCCCCAGAGACAGGGCTCGGGCTGAAGCTTTCTTT,CASSPRDRARAEAFF